The T cell receptor (beta chain) under discussion was sequenced for a study of neurological immune-mediated disorders. Between the trimmed V and J ends, which lost 4 bases and 3 bases, there was a span of 5 bases. The CDR3 is made up of 11 amino acids. CDR1 DFQATT and CDR2 SNEGSKA come from the germline V gene (reference sequence). This clonotype was seen repeatedly, ten times or more. TCRdb redid the calling of the 5' RACE reads with MiXCR, one entry per CDR3 protein. Of 20,000 to 25,000 distinct CDR3 sequences detected, around 16% appear once; the ten largest clones hold 15%. The chain joins TRBV20-1 to TRBJ2-3; D is unresolved. This clonotype was sampled from a female donor with HTLV-1-associated myelopathy (HAM/TSP). The material sequenced was PBMCs. For the CDR3, the DNA is TGCAGTGCTACTAAGACAGATACGCAGTATTTT. It is translated as CSATKTDTQYF.